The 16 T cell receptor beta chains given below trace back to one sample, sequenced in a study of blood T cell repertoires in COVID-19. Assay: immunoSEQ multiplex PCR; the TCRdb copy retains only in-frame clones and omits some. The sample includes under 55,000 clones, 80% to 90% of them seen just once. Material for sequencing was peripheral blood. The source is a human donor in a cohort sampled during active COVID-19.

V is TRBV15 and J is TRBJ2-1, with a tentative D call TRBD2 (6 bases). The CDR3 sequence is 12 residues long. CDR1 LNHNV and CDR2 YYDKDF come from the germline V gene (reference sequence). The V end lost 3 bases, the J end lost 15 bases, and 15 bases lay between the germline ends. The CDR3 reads CATSSRSGRTFF. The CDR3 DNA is TGTGCCACCAGCAGCAGAAGCGGGCGAACGTTCTTC.

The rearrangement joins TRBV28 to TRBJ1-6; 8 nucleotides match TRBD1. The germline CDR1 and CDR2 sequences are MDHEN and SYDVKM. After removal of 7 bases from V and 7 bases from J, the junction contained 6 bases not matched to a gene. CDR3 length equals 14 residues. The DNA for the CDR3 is TGTGCCAGCATCGACAGGGGCCGAAATTCACCCCTCCACTTT. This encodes CASIDRGRNSPLHF.

This chain's CDR3 is CASSMGTLAGVETQYF. The CDR3 DNA is TGTGCCAGTAGTATGGGAACACTAGCGGGGGTAGAGACCCAGTACTTC. This chain links TRBV19 with TRBJ2-5; 11 positions match TRBD2. The CDR3 covers 16 residues. The V segment lost 3 bases and the J segment 4 bases; nucleotides outside the gene matches: 7. The germline gives CDR1 LNHDA, CDR2 SQIVND (reference sequence).

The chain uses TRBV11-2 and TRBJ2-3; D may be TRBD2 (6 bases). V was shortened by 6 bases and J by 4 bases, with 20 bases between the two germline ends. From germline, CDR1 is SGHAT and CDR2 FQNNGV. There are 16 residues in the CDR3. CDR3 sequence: CASSRDGGSTSDTQYF. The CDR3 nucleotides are TGTGCCAGCAGTCGAGACGGGGGTTCGACCTCAGATACGCAGTATTTT.

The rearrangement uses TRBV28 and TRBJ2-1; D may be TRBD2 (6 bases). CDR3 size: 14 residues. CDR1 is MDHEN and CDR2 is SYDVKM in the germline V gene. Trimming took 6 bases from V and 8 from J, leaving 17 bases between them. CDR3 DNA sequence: TGTGCCAGCAGATCGGTCGGGGAGGCGTATGAGCAGTTCTTC. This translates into CASRSVGEAYEQFF.

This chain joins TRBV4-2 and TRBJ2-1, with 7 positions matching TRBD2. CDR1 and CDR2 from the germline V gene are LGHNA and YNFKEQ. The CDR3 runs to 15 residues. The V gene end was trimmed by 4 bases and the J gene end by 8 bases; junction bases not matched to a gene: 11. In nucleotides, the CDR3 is TGTGCCAGCAGCCCTTTTGGGGGGGGTCGGGATGAGCAGTTCTTC. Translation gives CASSPFGGGRDEQFF.

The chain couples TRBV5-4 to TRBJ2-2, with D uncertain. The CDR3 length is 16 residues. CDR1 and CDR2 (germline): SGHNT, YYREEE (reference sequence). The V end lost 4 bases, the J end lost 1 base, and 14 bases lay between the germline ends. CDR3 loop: CASSPRRSMNTGELFF. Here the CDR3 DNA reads TGTGCCAGCAGCCCCCGTCGGTCGATGAACACCGGGGAGCTGTTTTTT.

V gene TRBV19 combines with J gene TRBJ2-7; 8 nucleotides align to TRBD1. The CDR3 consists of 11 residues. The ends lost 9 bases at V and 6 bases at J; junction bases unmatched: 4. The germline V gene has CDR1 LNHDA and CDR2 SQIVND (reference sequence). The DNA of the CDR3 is TGTGCCAGCACTACAGGGGGCGAGCAGTACTTC. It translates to CASTTGGEQYF.

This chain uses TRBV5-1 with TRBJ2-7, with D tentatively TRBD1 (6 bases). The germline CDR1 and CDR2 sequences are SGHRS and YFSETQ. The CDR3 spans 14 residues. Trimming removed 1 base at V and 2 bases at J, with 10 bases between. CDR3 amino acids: CASSLTGPTYEQYF. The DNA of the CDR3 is TGCGCCAGCAGCTTGACAGGGCCGACCTACGAGCAGTACTTC. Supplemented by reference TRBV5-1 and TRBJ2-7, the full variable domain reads KAGVTQTPRYLIKTRGQQVTLSCSPISGHRSVSWYQQTPGQGLQFLFEYFSETQRNKGNFPGRFSGRQFSNSRSEMNVSTLELGDSALYLCASSLTGPTYEQYFGPGTRLTVT.

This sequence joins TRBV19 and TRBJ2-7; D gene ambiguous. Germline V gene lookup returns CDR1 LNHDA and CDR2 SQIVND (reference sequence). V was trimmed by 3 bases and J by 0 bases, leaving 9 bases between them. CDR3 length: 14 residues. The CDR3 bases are TGTGCCAGTAGTATTCCAGGCAGCTCCTACGAGCAGTACTTC. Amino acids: CASSIPGSSYEQYF.

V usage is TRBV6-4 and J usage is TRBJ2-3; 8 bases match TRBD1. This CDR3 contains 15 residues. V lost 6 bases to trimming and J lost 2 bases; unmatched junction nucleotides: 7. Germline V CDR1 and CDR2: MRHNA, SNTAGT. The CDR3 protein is CASSFRDRNTDTQYF. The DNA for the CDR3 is TGTGCCAGCAGCTTCCGGGACAGGAACACAGATACGCAGTATTTT.

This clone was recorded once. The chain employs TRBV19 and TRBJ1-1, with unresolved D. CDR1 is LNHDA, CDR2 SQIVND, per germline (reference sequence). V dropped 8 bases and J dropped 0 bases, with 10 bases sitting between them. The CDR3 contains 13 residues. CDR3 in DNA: TGTGCCAGTTCGTTCAACATGAACACTGAAGCTTTCTTT. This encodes CASSFNMNTEAFF.

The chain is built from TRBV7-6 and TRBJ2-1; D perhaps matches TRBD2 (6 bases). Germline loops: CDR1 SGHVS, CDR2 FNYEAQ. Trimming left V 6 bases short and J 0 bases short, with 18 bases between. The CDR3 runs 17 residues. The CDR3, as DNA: TGTGCCAGCAGACCTGCGGGGAGCGAGAGCTCCTACAATGAGCAGTTCTTC. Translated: CASRPAGSESSYNEQFF.

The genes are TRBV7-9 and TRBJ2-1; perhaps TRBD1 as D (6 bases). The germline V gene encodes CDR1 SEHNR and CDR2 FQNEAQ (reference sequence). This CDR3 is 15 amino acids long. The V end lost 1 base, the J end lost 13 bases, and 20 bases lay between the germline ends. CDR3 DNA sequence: TGTGCCAGCAGCTTAGTGAGGGGGAGTTCTGCAGATCAGTTCTTC. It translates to CASSLVRGSSADQFF.

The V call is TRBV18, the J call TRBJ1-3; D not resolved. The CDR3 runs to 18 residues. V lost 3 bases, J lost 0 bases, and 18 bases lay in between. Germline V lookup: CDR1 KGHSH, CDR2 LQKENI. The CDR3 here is CASSPIHQNQVSGNTIYF. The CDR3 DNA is TGTGCCAGCTCACCTATACACCAGAACCAAGTCTCTGGAAACACCATATATTTT.

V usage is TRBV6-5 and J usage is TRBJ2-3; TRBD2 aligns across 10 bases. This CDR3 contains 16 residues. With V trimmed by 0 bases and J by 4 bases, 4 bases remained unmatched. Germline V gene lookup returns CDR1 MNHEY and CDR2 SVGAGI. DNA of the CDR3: TGTGCCAGCAGTTACTCTCGGCTAGCGGGAGCAGATACGCAGTATTTT. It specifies CASSYSRLAGADTQYF.